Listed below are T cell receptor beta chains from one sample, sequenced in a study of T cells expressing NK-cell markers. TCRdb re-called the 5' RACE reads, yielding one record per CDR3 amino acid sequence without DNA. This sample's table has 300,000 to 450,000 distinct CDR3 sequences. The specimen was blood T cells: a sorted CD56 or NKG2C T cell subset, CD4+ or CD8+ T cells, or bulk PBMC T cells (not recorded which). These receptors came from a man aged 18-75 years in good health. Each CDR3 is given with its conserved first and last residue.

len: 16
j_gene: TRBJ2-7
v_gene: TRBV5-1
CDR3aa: CASSRTGYVLGVEQYF

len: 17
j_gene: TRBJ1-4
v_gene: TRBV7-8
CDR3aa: CASRLTGSGETNEKLFF

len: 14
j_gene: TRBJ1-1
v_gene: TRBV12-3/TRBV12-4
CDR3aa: CASSLERGALKAFF

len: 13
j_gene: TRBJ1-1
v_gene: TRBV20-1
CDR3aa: CSAIKTANTEAFF

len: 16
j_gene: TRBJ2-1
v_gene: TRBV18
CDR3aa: CASSIQGSLLDNEQFF

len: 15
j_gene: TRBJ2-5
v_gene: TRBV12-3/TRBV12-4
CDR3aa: CASSFRRGGRETQYF

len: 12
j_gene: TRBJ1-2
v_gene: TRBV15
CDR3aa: CATSKALAGYTF

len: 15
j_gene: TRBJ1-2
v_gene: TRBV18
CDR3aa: CASSPEGTVAYGYTF

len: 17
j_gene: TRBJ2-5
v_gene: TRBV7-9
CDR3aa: CASSRRLMTGGLETQYF

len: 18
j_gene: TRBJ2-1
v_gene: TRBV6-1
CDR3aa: CASSRTSGGGSSYNEQFF

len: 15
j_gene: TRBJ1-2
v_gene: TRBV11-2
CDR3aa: CASRYQGSANYGYTF

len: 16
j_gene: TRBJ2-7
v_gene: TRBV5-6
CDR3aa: CASSSGFHRGYDEQYF

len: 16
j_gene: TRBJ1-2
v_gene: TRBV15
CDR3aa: CATSPGGDRPNYGYTF

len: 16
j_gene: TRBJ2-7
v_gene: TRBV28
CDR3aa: CASRQGQGARRGEQYF

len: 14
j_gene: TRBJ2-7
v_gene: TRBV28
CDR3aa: CASSSPGVTYEQYF

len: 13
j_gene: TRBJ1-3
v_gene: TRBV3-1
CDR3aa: CASSLAVGNTIYF

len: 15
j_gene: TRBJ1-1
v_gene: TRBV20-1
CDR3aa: CSASGGGVRDTEAFF

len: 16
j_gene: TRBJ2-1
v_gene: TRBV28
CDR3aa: CASSLWLAGGYNEQFF

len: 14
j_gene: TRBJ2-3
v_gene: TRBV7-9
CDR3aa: CASSLRGATDTQYF

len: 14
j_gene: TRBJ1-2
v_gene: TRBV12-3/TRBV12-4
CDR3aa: CASFRQGFDYGYTF